This record concerns one TCR beta chain sequence. The authors' processing: Amplification with reference gene primers provided the estimates of nucleated cell counts. The method was immunoSEQ multiplex PCR; TCRdb's version includes in-frame clones alone and lacks a portion of them. Clone size and the V and J calls come from that table; the DNA yielded D and trimming. The sample consists of approximately 220,000 clones, approximately 80% of them appearing once. The CDR3 length is 16 residues. The J segment lost 8 bases and the V segment lost 1 base, leaving 12 bases of the junction unmatched. Germline CDR1 reads SGHAT; CDR2 reads FQNNGV. These data are taken from a study of blood T cell repertoires in COVID-19. For the study at large: The United States, Italy and Spain were the sources of the acute and convalescent COVID-19 samples. PBMCs, B-cell-depleted T cells, or T cells provided the cDNA or gDNA that made up the material.

The source of this sequence is a woman aged 80 or over with acute or convalescent COVID-19. The gene calls are TRBV11-2 and TRBJ2-3, with 7 nucleotides matching TRBD2. Sequences were obtained from peripheral blood. The CDR3: CASSLGQRELWATQYF. CDR3 bases: TGTGCCAGCAGCTTAGGACAGCGGGAACTGTGGGCTACGCAGTATTTT.